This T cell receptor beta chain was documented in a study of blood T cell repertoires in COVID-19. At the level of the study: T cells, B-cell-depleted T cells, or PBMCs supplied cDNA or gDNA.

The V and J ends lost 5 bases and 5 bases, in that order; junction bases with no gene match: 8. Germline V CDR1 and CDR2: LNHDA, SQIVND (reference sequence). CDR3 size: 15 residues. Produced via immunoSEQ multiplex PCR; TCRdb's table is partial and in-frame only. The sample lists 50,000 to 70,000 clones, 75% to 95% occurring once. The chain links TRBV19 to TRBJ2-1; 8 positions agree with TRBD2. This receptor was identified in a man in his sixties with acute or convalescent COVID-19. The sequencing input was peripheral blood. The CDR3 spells CASSVIAGRNNEQFF. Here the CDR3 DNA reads TGTGCCAGTAGTGTCATAGCGGGGCGTAACAATGAGCAGTTCTTC.